This T cell receptor (beta chain) was profiled in a study of T cell responses to AZD1222 COVID-19 vaccine. Findings of the study overall: The peak T cell response came first, and repertoires were sampled only after it.

Sequencing was performed with immunoSEQ multiplex PCR; in TCRdb, only in-frame clones are kept and a portion is missing. The sample records roughly 160,000 clones, 93% being singletons. The trim removed 7 bases at V and 5 bases at J, leaving 7 bases unmatched. This CDR3 region has 13 residues. Germline CDR1 is GTSNPN and CDR2 is SVGIG (reference sequence). Concerning this clone itself: Its target is not known.

This TCR was sampled from an adult in good health. The input for sequencing was peripheral blood, taken on day 0 of AZD1222 vaccination. The chain links TRBV30 to TRBJ2-5; 10 nucleotides agree with TRBD2. The chain's CDR3 is CASSGGAFETQYF. As DNA, the CDR3 is TGTGCCTCGAGCGGGGGGGCTTTTGAGACCCAGTACTTC.